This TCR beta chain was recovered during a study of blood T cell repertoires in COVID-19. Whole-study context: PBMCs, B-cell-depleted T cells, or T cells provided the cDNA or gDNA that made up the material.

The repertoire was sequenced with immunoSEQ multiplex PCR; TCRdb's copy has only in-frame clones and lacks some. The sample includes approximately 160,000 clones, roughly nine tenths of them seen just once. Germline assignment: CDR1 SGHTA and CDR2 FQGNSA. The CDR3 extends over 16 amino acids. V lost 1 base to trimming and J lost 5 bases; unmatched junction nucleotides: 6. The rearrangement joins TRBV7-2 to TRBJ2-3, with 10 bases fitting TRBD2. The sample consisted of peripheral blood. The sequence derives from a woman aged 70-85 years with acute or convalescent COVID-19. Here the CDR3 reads CASSLDPAGGQDTQYF. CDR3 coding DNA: TGTGCCAGCAGCTTAGATCCAGCGGGGGGGCAAGATACGCAGTATTTT.